A single sample is the source of the 5 T cell receptor beta chains below, sequenced in a study of blood T cell repertoires in COVID-19. Assay used: immunoSEQ multiplex PCR; TCRdb lists only in-frame clones, some missing. This sample has 200,000 to 250,000 clones; 75% to 90% occur once, and the top ten carry 3.7%. The sample taken for sequencing was PBMCs or T cells enriched from blood (not recorded which). Receptors were obtained from a woman in her twenties or thirties who had been exposed to COVID-19.

The sample holds a few counts of this clone. The J gene is TRBJ1-2, the V gene TRBV29-1; D not resolved. Trimming stripped 3 bases from V and 5 bases from J, with 13 bases between. This CDR3 is 13 amino acids long. CDR1 is SQVTM, CDR2 ANQGSEA, per germline. This CDR3 is CSVEVGRAYGYTF. The CDR3 DNA reads as TGCAGCGTTGAGGTCGGGAGGGCTTATGGCTACACCTTC.

The chain has TRBV6-5 and TRBJ1-5, with D uncertain. With 5 bases removed from V and 5 bases from J, the gap between germline ends came to 13 bases. The CDR3 spans 14 residues. The germline V gene encodes CDR1 MNHEY and CDR2 SVGAGI. The CDR3 sequence is CASSISSGDQPQHF. CDR3 nucleotide sequence: TGTGCCAGCAGTATATCATCCGGGGATCAGCCCCAGCATTTT.

The CDR3 loop reads CASSRGNLNPGKLFF. The CDR3 DNA reads TGTGCCAGCAGCAGGGGGAATCTAAACCCAGGAAAACTGTTTTTT. The chain carries TRBV6-5 and TRBJ1-4; 7 nucleotides match TRBD1. Germline loops: CDR1 MNHEY, CDR2 SVGAGI. The CDR3 contains 15 residues. With 6 bases clipped from V and 10 bases from J, the junction kept 14 bases outside the gene matches.

This clone was seen once. The CDR3 nucleotides are TGCGCCAGCAGCAGGGGACAATACAATGAGCAGTTCTTC. This translates into CASSRGQYNEQFF. The rearrangement joins TRBV5-1 to TRBJ2-1; perhaps TRBD1 as D (6 bases). Trimming pared 4 bases from V and 4 bases from J, leaving 9 bases between. Germline V gene lookup returns CDR1 SGHRS and CDR2 YFSETQ. The CDR3 extends over 13 amino acids. Together with reference TRBV5-1 and TRBJ2-1, the CDR3 gives the full variable domain: KAGVTQTPRYLIKTRGQQVTLSCSPISGHRSVSWYQQTPGQGLQFLFEYFSETQRNKGNFPGRFSGRQFSNSRSEMNVSTLELGDSALYLCASSRGQYNEQFFGPGTRLTVL.

This chain connects TRBV28 to TRBJ2-7; 7 nucleotides align to TRBD2. V was clipped by 3 bases and J by 5 bases; unmatched bases: 7. The CDR3 loop spans 14 amino acids. Looked up from germline, CDR1 is MDHEN and CDR2 is SYDVKM. Here the CDR3 DNA reads TGTGCCAGCAGTTTTGGCGGGAGTAACGACGAGCAGTACTTC. It is translated as CASSFGGSNDEQYF.